This TCR beta chain comes out of a study of OX40 agonist ivuxolimab in advanced cancers. The protocol was immunoSEQ multiplex PCR, while the TCRdb copy is restricted to in-frame clones and leaves out a portion. Of 65,000 to 85,000 clones detected, approximately 84% appear once; the ten largest clones hold approximately 2%. Germline V CDR1 and CDR2: SGHDT, YYEEEE. The CDR3 length is 12 residues. V lost 0 bases and J lost 2, with 3 bases in between. V is TRBV5-6 and J is TRBJ2-7; D not resolved. The source was CD4+ or CD8+ T cells sorted from blood, collected in a trial of the OX40 agonist ivuxolimab. The source of this sequence is an adult with an advanced solid tumor such as melanoma, head and neck, liver or kidney cancer. The CDR3 region is CASSLGAYEQYF. The CDR3 nucleotides read TGTGCCAGCAGCTTGGGGGCCTACGAGCAGTACTTC.